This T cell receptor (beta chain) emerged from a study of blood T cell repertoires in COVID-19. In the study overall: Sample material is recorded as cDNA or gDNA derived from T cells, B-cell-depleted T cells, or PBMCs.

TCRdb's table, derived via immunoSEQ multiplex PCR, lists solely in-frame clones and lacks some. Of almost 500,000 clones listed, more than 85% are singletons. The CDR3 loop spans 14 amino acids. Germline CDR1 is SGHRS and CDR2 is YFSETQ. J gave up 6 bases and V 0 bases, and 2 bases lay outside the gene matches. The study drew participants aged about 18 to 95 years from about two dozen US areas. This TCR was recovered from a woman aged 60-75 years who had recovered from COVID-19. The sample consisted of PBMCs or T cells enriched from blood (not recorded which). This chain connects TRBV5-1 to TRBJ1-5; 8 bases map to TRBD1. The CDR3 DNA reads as TGCGCCAGCAGCTTGGCACAGGGGGTTCAGCCCCAGCATTTT. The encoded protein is CASSLAQGVQPQHF.